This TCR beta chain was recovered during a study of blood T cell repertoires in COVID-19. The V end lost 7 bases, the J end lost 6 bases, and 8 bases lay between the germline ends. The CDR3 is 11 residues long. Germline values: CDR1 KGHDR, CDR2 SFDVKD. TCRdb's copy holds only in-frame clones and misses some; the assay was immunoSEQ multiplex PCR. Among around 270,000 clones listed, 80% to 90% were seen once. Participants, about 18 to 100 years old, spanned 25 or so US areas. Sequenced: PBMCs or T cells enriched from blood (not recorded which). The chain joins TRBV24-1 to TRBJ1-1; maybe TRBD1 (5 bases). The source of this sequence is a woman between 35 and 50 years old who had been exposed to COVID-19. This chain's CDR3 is CATSRGAEAFF. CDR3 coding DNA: TGTGCCACCAGCCGGGGGGCTGAAGCTTTCTTT.